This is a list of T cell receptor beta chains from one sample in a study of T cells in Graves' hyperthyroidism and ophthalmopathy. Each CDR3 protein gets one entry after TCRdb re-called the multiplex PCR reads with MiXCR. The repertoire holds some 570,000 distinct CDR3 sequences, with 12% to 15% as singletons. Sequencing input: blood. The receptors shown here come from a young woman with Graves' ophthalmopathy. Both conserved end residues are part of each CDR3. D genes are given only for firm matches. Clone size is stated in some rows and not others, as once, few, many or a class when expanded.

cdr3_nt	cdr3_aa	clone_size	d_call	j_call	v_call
TGTGCCAGCAGCTCCTACCGACAGGAAGAGACCCAGTACTTC	CASSSYRQEETQYF	NA	NA	TRBJ2-5	TRBV9
TGTGCCAGCAGTTACTCGAAGGGGAGCTCTGGAAACACCATATATTTT	CASSYSKGSSGNTIYF	NA	NA	TRBJ1-3	TRBV6-6
TGTGCCTGGAGAAACGGGGAGACCCAGTACTTC	CAWRNGETQYF	many	NA	TRBJ2-5	TRBV30
TGTGCCAGCAGCGTAGAAGATGCGGGGACTTCACCCCTCCACTTT	CASSVEDAGTSPLHF	many	NA	TRBJ1-6	TRBV9
TGTGCCAGCAGCGATCCTACAGGGGCGAACACTGAAGCTTTCTTT	CASSDPTGANTEAFF	NA	TRBD1	TRBJ1-1	TRBV5-4
TGTGCCAGCAGTGAATACCGCGGACAGGGAACTCCTTATCAGCCCCAGCATTTT	CASSEYRGQGTPYQPQHF	NA	TRBD1	TRBJ1-5	TRBV25-1
TGTGCCAGCAGCCCTCGCGCAGCGGGGGTGAGCTCCTACGAGCAGTACTTC	CASSPRAAGVSSYEQYF	many	TRBD2	TRBJ2-7	TRBV11-3
TGTGCCAGCAGCTACCGGGACAGGGGGCTAGTAGGTGGCTACACCTTC	CASSYRDRGLVGGYTF	many	TRBD1	TRBJ1-2	TRBV27
TGTGCCAGCAGCCCTGGACGCGCGGGAACCGGGGAGCTGTTTTTT	CASSPGRAGTGELFF	few	NA	TRBJ2-2	TRBV7-9
TGTGCCAGCAGCCATGGAGGGAACACCGGGGAGCTGTTTTTT	CASSHGGNTGELFF	many	NA	TRBJ2-2	TRBV3-1
TGCGCCAGCAGCTTGGGGGGCGTGAGCGGAATCCAAGAGACCCAGTACTTC	CASSLGGVSGIQETQYF	few	NA	TRBJ2-5	TRBV5-1
TGTGCCCGCCGACAGCCGGATACGCAGTATTTT	CARRQPDTQYF	many	NA	TRBJ2-3	TRBV2
TGTGCCAGCAGCTTGGTTGCGGGAGCCAATGAGCAGTTCTTC	CASSLVAGANEQFF	many	TRBD2	TRBJ2-1	TRBV5-6
TGCGCCAGCAGCTTGGACCCTTGGGACAGGGGCCCTATCCCCCTAGCCGTAGCCGGTGGCTACACCTTC	CASSLDPWDRGPIPLAVAGGYTF	NA	TRBD1	TRBJ1-2	TRBV5-1
TGTGCCAGCAGCTTAGTGGGGCCAGGGAGATGGAACACCGGGGAGCTGTTTTTT	CASSLVGPGRWNTGELFF	NA	NA	TRBJ2-2	TRBV7-9
TGTGCCAGCAGCCAAGATATCGGGGACATTAGCTTGGACACTGAAGCTTTCTTT	CASSQDIGDISLDTEAFF	few	NA	TRBJ1-1	TRBV7-2
TGTGCCAGCAGCCTCGAGCGGATAAACAATGAGCAGTTCTTC	CASSLERINNEQFF	many	NA	TRBJ2-1	TRBV3-1
TGTGCCAGCAGAGCCTCCGGGACAGAGTACACCGGGGAGCTGTTTTTT	CASRASGTEYTGELFF	few	TRBD1	TRBJ2-2	TRBV6-1
TGTGCCAGCAGACGGACCGGGACTAACCGGGGTGAGCAGTTCTTC	CASRRTGTNRGEQFF	many	TRBD2	TRBJ2-1	TRBV12-3/TRBV12-4
TGTGCCAGCAGCCACCCCGCGGCAGGCCCTAACTATGGCTACACCTTC	CASSHPAAGPNYGYTF	few	NA	TRBJ1-2	TRBV12-3/TRBV12-4
TGTGCCATCAGCAGGGAAGGACTGTCCCACTACGAGCAGTACTTC	CAISREGLSHYEQYF	few	NA	TRBJ2-7	TRBV10-3
TGTGCCAGCTCACCAAGACAGGGATCGGGTGAGCAGTTCTTC	CASSPRQGSGEQFF	many	TRBD1	TRBJ2-1	TRBV18
TGTGCCAGCAGCTTGTGGAACGGCCGCTCCTACAATGAGCAGTTCTTC	CASSLWNGRSYNEQFF	many	NA	TRBJ2-1	TRBV11-2
TGTGCCAGCAGCCGAGGCGACAGGTATTACAATGAGCAGTTCTTC	CASSRGDRYYNEQFF	few	NA	TRBJ2-1	TRBV5-4
TGTGCCAGCAGCGTTCTTATGGGGGAAGAGACCCAGTACTTC	CASSVLMGEETQYF	NA	NA	TRBJ2-5	TRBV5-6
TGTGCCAGCAGCGTAGCTTGGGGGGGAGGTTCACCCCTCCACTTT	CASSVAWGGGSPLHF	few	NA	TRBJ1-6	TRBV9
TGTGCCAGCAGTTTAATGACGGGGGGAGCCTACAATGAGCAGTTCTTC	CASSLMTGGAYNEQFF	few	TRBD2	TRBJ2-1	TRBV12-3/TRBV12-4
TGCGCCAGCAGCCAAGGGGCGGGACGGGGCAAAAACATTCAGTACTTC	CASSQGAGRGKNIQYF	NA	NA	TRBJ2-4	TRBV7-9
NA	CASSLGAGKTRRYFGPGEKLFF	NA	NA	TRBJ1-4	TRBV28
TGTGCCAGCAGCTTAGGCGTCGGGACAGGCTATGGCTACACCTTC	CASSLGVGTGYGYTF	many	TRBD1	TRBJ1-2	TRBV7-2
TGTGCCAGCAGCTTAATTCGGAGCGGGGCTAGCTCCTACGAGCAGTACTTC	CASSLIRSGASSYEQYF	many	TRBD2	TRBJ2-7	TRBV7-2
TGCGCCAGCAGCCAAGCGCGGGGCTTGGACGAGCAGTACTTC	CASSQARGLDEQYF	NA	NA	TRBJ2-7	TRBV4-1
TGTGCCAGCAGCCCTACCACAGGGCCCGTTAGCAATCAGCCCCAGCATTTT	CASSPTTGPVSNQPQHF	many	NA	TRBJ1-5	TRBV7-9
TGTGCCTGGGTCCGGACGACAGGGAGATTTATCGAGCAGTACTTC	CAWVRTTGRFIEQYF	many	TRBD1	TRBJ2-7	TRBV30
TGTGCCAGCAGTTACGAGACAGGGAGGACTGAAGCTTTCTTT	CASSYETGRTEAFF	many	TRBD1	TRBJ1-1	TRBV6-5
TGCAGCGTTGAGGCAGGGGGCTACTACGAGCAGTACTTC	CSVEAGGYYEQYF	many	TRBD1	TRBJ2-7	TRBV29-1
TGTGCCAGCAGCTGGGACAGGGGTAGAAACGAGCAGTACTTC	CASSWDRGRNEQYF	many	TRBD1	TRBJ2-7	TRBV6-1
TGTGCCTGGAGTCCGGGACAGGGGAGATATGGCTACACCTTC	CAWSPGQGRYGYTF	NA	TRBD1	TRBJ1-2	TRBV30
TGTGCCAGCAGCTTGGCCCACAGGGGTAAATACGAGCAGTACTTC	CASSLAHRGKYEQYF	NA	TRBD1	TRBJ2-7	TRBV5-6
TGTGCCAGCAGTGATCTGGGGGGGAACACTGAAGCTTTCTTT	CASSDLGGNTEAFF	many	NA	TRBJ1-1	TRBV2
TGTGCCAGCAGCTTGTTTGTGTGGGAGACTGAAGCTTTCTTT	CASSLFVWETEAFF	NA	NA	TRBJ1-1	TRBV5-5
TGCGCCAGCAGCCAAGATCGAAAGGGGTTCCCCAAACGCACTGAAGCTTTCTTT	CASSQDRKGFPKRTEAFF	NA	NA	TRBJ1-1	TRBV4-1
TGTGCCAGCAGCCAGTACCCGGGACAGGGATTGCGAGCCAAAAACATTCAGTACTTC	CASSQYPGQGLRAKNIQYF	few	TRBD1	TRBJ2-4	TRBV3-1
TGTGCCAGTAGTATTTCAGGGAGGTCGAGCAATCAGCCCCAGCATTTT	CASSISGRSSNQPQHF	few	NA	TRBJ1-5	TRBV19
TGTGCCACCAGCAGAGATCGAAGGGGACTGATCAATCAGCCCCAGCATTTT	CATSRDRRGLINQPQHF	many	NA	TRBJ1-5	TRBV15
TGTGCCAGCAGCTTTCTAGCCACGCGCTACGCAGATACGCAGTATTTT	CASSFLATRYADTQYF	many	NA	TRBJ2-3	TRBV5-5
TGTGCCAGCAGGGATGACAGCCACACTGAAGCTTTCTTT	CASRDDSHTEAFF	NA	NA	TRBJ1-1	TRBV6-1
TGTGCCAGCAGTTTATTAGCCCGGACAGGGTATCATGGCTACACCTTC	CASSLLARTGYHGYTF	many	TRBD1	TRBJ1-2	TRBV28
TGCAGTGCTAGAGATGGTCAGGACACAAACTATGGCTACACCTTC	CSARDGQDTNYGYTF	many	NA	TRBJ1-2	TRBV20-1
TGCAGCGTGACAGGACTAGCGGGAAGCTACGAGCAGTACTTC	CSVTGLAGSYEQYF	many	TRBD2	TRBJ2-7	TRBV29-1
TGTGCCAGCAGCCAAGAAAGGGGTGAAAAACTGTTTTTT	CASSQERGEKLFF	NA	NA	TRBJ1-4	TRBV4-2
TGCGCCAGCAGCTTTCCTGCACTCTCGGGCCAAGAGACCCAGTACTTC	CASSFPALSGQETQYF	many	NA	TRBJ2-5	TRBV5-1
TGTGCCAGCAGTGAGTCTGTAAGGGAGCAGCCCCAGCATTTT	CASSESVREQPQHF	many	NA	TRBJ1-5	TRBV6-2/TRBV6-3
TGTGCCAGCAGTGAAGCGCTTCGCCAGGGCCAGCCCCAGCATTTT	CASSEALRQGQPQHF	many	NA	TRBJ1-5	TRBV6-1